A single count supports the clone carrying this T cell receptor (beta chain). Its target is unknown. CDR1 and CDR2 from the germline V gene are SGHAT and FQNNGV. Deletions cut 5 bases from V and 1 base from J, with 9 bases between. The length of the CDR3 is 13 residues. The data are from a study of cytomegalovirus exposure and HLA in healthy donors. Notes on the study in general: A previous analysis found most TCR beta V segments productive roughly 87% or roughly 30% of the time. DRB1 showed the most TCR associations and HLA-C the fewest in a later analysis, as rates varied by HLA locus. It was about 180 TCR beta chains that were listed as cytomegalovirus-associated.

Researchers ran the PCR with 60 Vbeta and 13 Jbeta primers. Libraries were prepared by immunoSEQ multiplex PCR; TCRdb keeps only in-frame clonotypes and omits some of them. The sample yields about 100,000 clones, over 60% seen once. This chain uses TRBV11-2 with TRBJ2-7; the D is unclear. The material sequenced was PBMCs. This TCR was recovered from a female donor in good health and CMV-seropositive. CDR3 sequence reads: CASSRAKSYEQYF. In DNA form, the CDR3 reads TGTGCCAGCAGCCGCGCCAAGTCCTACGAGCAGTACTTC.